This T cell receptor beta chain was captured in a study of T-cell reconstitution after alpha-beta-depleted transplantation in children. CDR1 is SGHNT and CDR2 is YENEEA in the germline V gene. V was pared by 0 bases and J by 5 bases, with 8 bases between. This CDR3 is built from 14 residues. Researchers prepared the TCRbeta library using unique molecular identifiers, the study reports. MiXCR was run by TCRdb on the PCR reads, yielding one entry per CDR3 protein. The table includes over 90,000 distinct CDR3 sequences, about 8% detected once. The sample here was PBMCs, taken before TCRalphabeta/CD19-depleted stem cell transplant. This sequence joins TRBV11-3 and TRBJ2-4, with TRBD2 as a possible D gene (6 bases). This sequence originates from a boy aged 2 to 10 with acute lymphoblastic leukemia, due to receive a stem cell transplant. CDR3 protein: CASSLDGGQNIQYF. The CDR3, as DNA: TGTGCCAGCAGCTTAGACGGGGGTCAAAACATTCAGTACTTC. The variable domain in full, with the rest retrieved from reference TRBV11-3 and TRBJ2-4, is EAGVVQSPRYKIIEKKQPVAFWCNPISGHNTLYWYLQNLGQGPELLIRYENEEAVDDSQLPKDRFSAERLKGVDSTLKIQPAELGDSAVYLCASSLDGGQNIQYFGAGTRLSVL.